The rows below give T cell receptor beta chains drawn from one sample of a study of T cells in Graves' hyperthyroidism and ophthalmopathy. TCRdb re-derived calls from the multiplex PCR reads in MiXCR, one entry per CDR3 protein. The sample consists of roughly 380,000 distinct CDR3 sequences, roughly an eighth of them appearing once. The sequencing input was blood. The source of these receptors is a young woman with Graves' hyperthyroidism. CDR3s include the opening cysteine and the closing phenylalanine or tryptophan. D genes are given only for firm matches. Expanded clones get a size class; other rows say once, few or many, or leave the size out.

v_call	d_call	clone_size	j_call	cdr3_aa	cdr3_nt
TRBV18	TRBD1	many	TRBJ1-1	CASSTKTGWDTEAFF	TGTGCCAGCTCCACGAAGACAGGGTGGGACACTGAAGCTTTCTTT
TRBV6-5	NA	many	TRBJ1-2	CASSYSNRDYGYTF	TGTGCCAGCAGTTACTCTAACAGGGACTATGGCTACACCTTC
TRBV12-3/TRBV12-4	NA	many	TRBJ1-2	CASSFFRKYGYTF	TGTGCCAGCAGTTTCTTCCGGAAATATGGCTACACCTTC
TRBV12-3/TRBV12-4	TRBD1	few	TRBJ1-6	CASSLYSRGNSPLHF	TGTGCCAGCAGTTTATATTCCAGGGGGAATTCACCCCTCCACTTT
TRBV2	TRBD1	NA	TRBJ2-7	CASSEPDRGSYEQYF	TGTGCCAGCAGTGAACCCGACAGGGGAAGCTACGAGCAGTACTTC
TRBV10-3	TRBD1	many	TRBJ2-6	CAISEGTGTGANVLTF	TGTGCCATCAGTGAGGGGACAGGGACCGGGGCCAACGTCCTGACTTTC
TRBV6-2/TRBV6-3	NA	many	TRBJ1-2	CASRPTEINYGYTF	TGTGCCAGCAGACCGACAGAAATTAACTATGGCTACACCTTC
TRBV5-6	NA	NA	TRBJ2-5	CASSSDQAPQETQYF	TGTGCCAGCAGCTCGGACCAGGCCCCCCAAGAGACCCAGTACTTC
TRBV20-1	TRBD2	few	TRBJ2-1	CSAPGLKAGADDEQFF	TGCAGTGCTCCCGGACTAAAAGCGGGAGCTGACGATGAGCAGTTCTTC
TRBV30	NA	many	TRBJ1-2	CAWSGDYGYTF	TGTGCCTGGAGTGGGGATTATGGCTACACCTTC
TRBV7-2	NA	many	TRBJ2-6	CASSSRTEGANVLTF	TGTGCCAGCAGCTCTCGGACTGAAGGGGCCAACGTCCTGACTTTC
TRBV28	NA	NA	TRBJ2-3	CASVPQEVGSDTQYF	TGTGCCAGCGTCCCTCAGGAAGTTGGTTCAGATACGCAGTATTTT
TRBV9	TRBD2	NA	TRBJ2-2	CASSVAGLAGELFF	TGTGCCAGCAGCGTAGCCGGACTAGCCGGGGAGCTGTTTTTT
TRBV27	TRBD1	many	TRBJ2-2	CASSSHRTGEAGELFF	TGTGCCAGCAGTTCACACCGGACAGGGGAGGCCGGGGAGCTGTTTTTT
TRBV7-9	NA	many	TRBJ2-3	CASSLLAPFSTDTQYF	TGTGCCAGCAGCTTACTAGCGCCGTTTAGCACAGATACGCAGTATTTT
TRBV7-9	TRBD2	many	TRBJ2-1	CASSGQGLAGAYNEQFF	TGTGCCAGCAGCGGGCAGGGACTAGCGGGTGCCTACAATGAGCAGTTCTTC
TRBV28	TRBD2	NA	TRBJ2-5	CASSSRVAGGGKTQYF	TGTGCCAGCAGTTCCCGGGTAGCGGGAGGTGGTAAGACCCAGTACTTC
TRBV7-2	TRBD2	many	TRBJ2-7	CAGSAGTKYEQYF	TGTGCCGGTTCAGCGGGGACCAAGTACGAGCAGTACTTC
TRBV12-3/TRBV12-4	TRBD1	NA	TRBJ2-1	CASSTRQGRPPNEQFF	TGTGCCAGCAGTACCCGACAGGGAAGGCCCCCCAATGAGCAGTTCTTC
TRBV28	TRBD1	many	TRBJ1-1	CASGSPLPGGTEAFF	TGTGCCAGCGGTTCCCCTCTCCCAGGGGGCACTGAAGCTTTCTTT
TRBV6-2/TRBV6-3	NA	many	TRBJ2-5	CASSPGDETQYF	TGTGCCAGCAGTCCGGGGGACGAGACCCAGTACTTC
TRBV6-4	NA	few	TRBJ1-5	CASSAFPGGTWPQHF	TGTGCCAGCAGTGCGTTTCCCGGAGGGACCTGGCCCCAGCATTTT
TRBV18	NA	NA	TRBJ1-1	CASSPSQANTEAFF	TGTGCCAGCTCACCAAGCCAGGCGAACACTGAAGCTTTCTTT
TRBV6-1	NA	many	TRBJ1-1	CASTPTGVLNTEAFF	TGTGCCAGCACCCCCACTGGAGTGTTGAACACTGAAGCTTTCTTT
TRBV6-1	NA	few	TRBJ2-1	CASSESQGSYNEQFF	TGTGCCAGCAGTGAAAGCCAGGGCTCCTACAATGAGCAGTTCTTC
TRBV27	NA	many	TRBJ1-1	CASRHLQDGPLMNTEAFF	TGTGCCAGCAGACACCTCCAGGACGGACCGTTAATGAACACTGAAGCTTTCTTT
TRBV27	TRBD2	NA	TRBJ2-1	CASSSRLAGGPPYNEQFF	TGTGCCAGCAGTTCAAGACTAGCGGGAGGGCCCCCCTACAATGAGCAGTTCTTC
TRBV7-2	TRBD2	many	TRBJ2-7	CASSWSGGRVYEQYF	TGTGCCAGCAGCTGGAGTGGCGGGAGAGTATACGAGCAGTACTTC
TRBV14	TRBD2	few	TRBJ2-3	CASSQGIASGRSAQYF	TGTGCCAGCAGCCAAGGAATAGCTAGCGGGAGGTCGGCGCAGTATTTT
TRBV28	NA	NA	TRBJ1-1	CASSFGRDIEAFF	TGTGCCAGCAGTTTTGGCAGGGATATTGAAGCTTTCTTT
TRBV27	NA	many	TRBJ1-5	CASSSRGEPQHF	TGTGCCAGCAGTTCCCGGGGTGAGCCCCAGCATTTT
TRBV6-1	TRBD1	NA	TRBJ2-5	CASSNTGGNLETQYF	TGTGCCAGCAGCAACACAGGGGGCAACCTTGAGACCCAGTACTTC
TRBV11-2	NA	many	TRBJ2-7	CASSLGWEGAYEQYF	TGTGCCAGCAGCTTAGGGTGGGAGGGGGCCTACGAGCAGTACTTC
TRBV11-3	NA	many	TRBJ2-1	CASSGGMGNEQFF	TGTGCCAGCAGCGGGGGAATGGGGAATGAGCAGTTCTTC
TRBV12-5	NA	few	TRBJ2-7	CASGLILGQGGYEQYF	TGTGCTAGTGGTTTGATTCTTGGGCAGGGTGGATACGAGCAGTACTTC
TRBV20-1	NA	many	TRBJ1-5	CSAPWGGRQPQHF	TGCAGTGCCCCATGGGGGGGTCGACAGCCCCAGCATTTT
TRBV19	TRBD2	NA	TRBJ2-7	CASLGWASGSYEQYF	TGTGCCAGCCTAGGGTGGGCTAGCGGCTCCTACGAGCAGTACTTC
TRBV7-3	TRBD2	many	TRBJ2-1	CASSETSAGGQFF	TGTGCCAGCAGCGAAACTTCGGCGGGAGGGCAGTTCTTC
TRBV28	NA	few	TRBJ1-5	CASSSVYNQPQHF	TGTGCCAGCAGTTCAGTTTACAATCAGCCCCAGCATTTT
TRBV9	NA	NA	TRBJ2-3	CASSVARTVRDTDTQYF	TGTGCCAGCAGCGTAGCGAGGACAGTTCGCGACACAGATACGCAGTATTTT
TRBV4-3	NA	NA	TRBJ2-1	CASSHIIQGLEEQFF	TGCGCCAGCAGTCATATAATACAGGGATTGGAGGAGCAGTTCTTC
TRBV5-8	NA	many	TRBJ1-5	CASSPTGTSYQPQHF	TGTGCCAGCAGCCCTACGGGGACCTCCTATCAGCCCCAGCATTTT
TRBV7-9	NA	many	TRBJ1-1	CASSFENTEAFF	TGTGCCAGCAGCTTCGAGAACACTGAAGCTTTCTTT
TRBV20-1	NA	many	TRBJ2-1	CSASLGPSSYNEQFF	TGCAGTGCTAGTCTTGGTCCCAGCTCCTACAATGAGCAGTTCTTC
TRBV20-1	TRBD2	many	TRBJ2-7	CSAIIRGSGTYEQYF	TGCAGTGCCATAATCCGGGGGAGCGGGACCTACGAGCAGTACTTC
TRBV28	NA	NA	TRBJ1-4	CASSFFPNEKLFF	TGTGCCAGCAGTTTTTTCCCCAATGAAAAACTGTTTTTT